Reported below is one TCR beta chain. Its antigen is as yet unknown. RNA, once extracted, was reverse transcribed into cDNA for use as the sequencing template. The data were produced by immunoSEQ multiplex PCR, yet TCRdb's version contains in-frame clones alone and is incomplete. This sample has roughly 150,000 clones, with around two thirds found just once. The CDR3 loop spans 15 amino acids. J was trimmed by 4 bases and V by 5 bases; bases with no gene match: 5. Per the germline V gene, CDR1 is PRHDT and CDR2 is FYEKMQ (reference sequence). This sample stems from a study of CD8+ T cells in alopecia areata. Using a FACSAria, the CD4+ and CD8+ T cells were sorted from the PBMCs. Study-wide findings and caveats: Possibly as an HLA-related effect, TCR sharing across patients appeared less clear than in mice. Affected lesional scalp, above all in alopecia totalis/universalis, was more clonal than normal scalp. Sequenced scalp T cells also include alphabeta T cells resident in normal skin.

Sample: CD8+ T cells sorted from blood. The origin of this receptor is a human donor in good health. This rearrangement joins TRBV13 to TRBJ2-2, with 9 bases identical to TRBD2. CDR3 sequence reads: CASSVSGRITGELFF. The CDR3 DNA sequence: TGTGCCAGCAGCGTCAGCGGGAGGATCACCGGGGAGCTGTTTTTT.